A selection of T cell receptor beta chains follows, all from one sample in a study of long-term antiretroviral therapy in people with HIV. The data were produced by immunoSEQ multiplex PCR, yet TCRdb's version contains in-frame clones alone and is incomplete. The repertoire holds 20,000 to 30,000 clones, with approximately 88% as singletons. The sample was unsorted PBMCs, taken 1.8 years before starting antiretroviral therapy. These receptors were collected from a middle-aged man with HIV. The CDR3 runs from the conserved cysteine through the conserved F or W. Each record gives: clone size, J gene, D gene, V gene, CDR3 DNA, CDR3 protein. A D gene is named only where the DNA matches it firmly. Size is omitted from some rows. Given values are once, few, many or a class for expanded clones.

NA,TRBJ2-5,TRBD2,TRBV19,TGTGCCAGTAGTATAGGTAGCGGGACCGAAGAGACCCAGTACTTC,CASSIGSGTEETQYF
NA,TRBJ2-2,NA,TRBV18,TGTGCCAGCTCACCAGCGGGGCGGGACACCGGGGAGCTGTTTTTT,CASSPAGRDTGELFF
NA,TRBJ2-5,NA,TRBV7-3,TGTGCCAGCAGCTTAACCGGGTCAGGGGAGACCCAGTACTTC,CASSLTGSGETQYF
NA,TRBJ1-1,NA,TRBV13,TGTGCCAGCAGCCCGCCTATGGACACTGAAGCTTTCTTT,CASSPPMDTEAFF
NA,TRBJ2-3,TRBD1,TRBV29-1,TGCAGCGTTGATTTGGACAGGGAAAGGGGGAGCACAGATACGCAGTATTTT,CSVDLDRERGSTDTQYF
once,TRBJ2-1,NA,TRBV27,TGTGCCAGCAGTTTACGCCCTCCAAAACAGGGTTCCTACAATGAGCAGTTCTTC,CASSLRPPKQGSYNEQFF
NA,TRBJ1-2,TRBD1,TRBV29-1,TGCAGCGTGGGGGACAGGGGATACACCTTC,CSVGDRGYTF
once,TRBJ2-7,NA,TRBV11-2,TGTGCCAGCAGCTTAGACAGGGTTGAGGTCTACGAGCAGTACTTC,CASSLDRVEVYEQYF
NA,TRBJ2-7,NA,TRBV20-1,TGCAGTGCTCCCCGTTCCTACGAGCAGTACTTC,CSAPRSYEQYF
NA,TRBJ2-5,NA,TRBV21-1,TGTGCCAGCAGCATTGGTAAACAAGGACTAGCGGGAGGATTTGGGGAGACCCAGTACTTC,CASSIGKQGLAGGFGETQYF
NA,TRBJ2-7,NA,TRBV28,TGTGCCAGCAGTTTACAGCCCTACGAGCAGTACTTC,CASSLQPYEQYF
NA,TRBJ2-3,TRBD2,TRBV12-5,TGTGCTAGTGGTTCGGGGACTAGCGGTAGCACAGATACGCAGTATTTT,CASGSGTSGSTDTQYF
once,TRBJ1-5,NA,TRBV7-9,TGTGCCAGCAGCCTACTAGCTGATGGGCCCCAGCATTTT,CASSLLADGPQHF
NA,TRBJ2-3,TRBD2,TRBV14,TGTGCCAGCAGCCACCTGACTAGCGGCACAGATACGCAGTATTTT,CASSHLTSGTDTQYF
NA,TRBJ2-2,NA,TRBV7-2,TGTGCCAGCAGCTTCAGGAGGCCGAACACCGGGGAGCTGTTTTTT,CASSFRRPNTGELFF
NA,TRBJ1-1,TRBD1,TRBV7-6,TGTGCCAGCAGCTTAGGAGGGGCGCGGGACAGGGTGAACACTGAAGCTTTCTTT,CASSLGGARDRVNTEAFF
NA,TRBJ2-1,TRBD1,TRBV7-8,TGTGCCAGCAGCTGGCGGACAGGGGGTTTCGATGAGCAGTTCTTC,CASSWRTGGFDEQFF
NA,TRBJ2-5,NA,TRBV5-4,TGTGCCAGCAGCTTGAAGAAGGGACACCAAGAGACCCAGTACTTC,CASSLKKGHQETQYF
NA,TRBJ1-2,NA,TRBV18,TGTGCCAGCTCACCACCGAACAGGGTTGGATCCCGCGAAAACTATGGCTACACCTTC,CASSPPNRVGSRENYGYTF
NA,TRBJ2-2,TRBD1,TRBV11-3,TGTGCCAGCAGCTTCAACAGGGGAGACACCGGGGAGCTGTTTTTT,CASSFNRGDTGELFF
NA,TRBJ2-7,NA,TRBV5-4,TGTGCCAGCAGCTTGTATCAGGGAGCCTACGAGCAGTACTTC,CASSLYQGAYEQYF
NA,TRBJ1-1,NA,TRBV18,TGTGCCAGCTCCAGGGAGGCGGACACTGAAGCTTTCTTT,CASSREADTEAFF
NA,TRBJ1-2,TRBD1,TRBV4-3,TGCGCCAGCAGCCAAGCCTATAACAGGGGGATGGTCGTCTACACCTTC,CASSQAYNRGMVVYTF